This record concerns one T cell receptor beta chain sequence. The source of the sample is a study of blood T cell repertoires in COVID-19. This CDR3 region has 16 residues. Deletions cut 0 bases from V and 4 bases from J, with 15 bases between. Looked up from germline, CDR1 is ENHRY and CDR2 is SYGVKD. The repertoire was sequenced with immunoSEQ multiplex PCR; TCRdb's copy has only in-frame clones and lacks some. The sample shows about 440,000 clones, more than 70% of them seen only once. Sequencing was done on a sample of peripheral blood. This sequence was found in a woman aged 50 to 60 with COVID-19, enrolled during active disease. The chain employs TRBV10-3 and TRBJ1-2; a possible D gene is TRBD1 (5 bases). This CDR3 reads CAISESGGAGTYGYTF. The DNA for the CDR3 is TGTGCCATCAGTGAGTCCGGAGGGGCAGGGACCTATGGCTACACCTTC.